One TCR beta chain is described in this entry. This sample is part of a study of OX40 agonist ivuxolimab in advanced cancers. Assay: immunoSEQ multiplex PCR; the TCRdb copy retains only in-frame clones and omits some. The profile shows some 140,000 clones, 85% to 95% of them singletons. This receptor was identified in an adult with an advanced solid tumor such as melanoma, head and neck, liver or kidney cancer. Sequences were derived from CD4+ or CD8+ T cells sorted from blood, sampled in a trial of the OX40 agonist ivuxolimab.

CDR3 nucleotides: TGTGCCAGCAGTCCGAGGACTAGCGGGGCCCTTCAGTACTTC. It yields the protein CASSPRTSGALQYF. The chain joins TRBV6-5 to TRBJ2-4; 12 bases are shared with TRBD2. The CDR3 covers 14 residues. CDR1 is MNHEY and CDR2 is SVGAGI in the germline V gene. V shed 5 bases and J 11 bases; nucleotides not matched to a gene: 7.